The 6 T cell receptor beta chains below come from one sample, sequenced in a study of blood T cell repertoires in COVID-19. The data were produced by immunoSEQ multiplex PCR, yet TCRdb's version contains in-frame clones alone and is incomplete. The sample has about 210,000 clones, 85% seen once. Sample: peripheral blood. The receptors shown here come from a man aged 55 to 70 with COVID-19, enrolled during active disease.

The genes are TRBV19 and TRBJ2-3, with TRBD2 matching over 10 bases. The V and J ends lost 4 bases and 0 bases, in that order; junction bases with no gene match: 4. Germline lookup yields CDR1 LNHDA and CDR2 SQIVND (reference sequence). This CDR3 has 16 residues. CDR3 residues: CASSRETSGSTDTQYF. Written as DNA, the CDR3 is TGTGCCAGTAGTAGGGAGACTAGCGGGAGCACAGATACGCAGTATTTT.

The chain combines TRBV29-1 with TRBJ2-7; 7 bases map to TRBD1. The CDR3 extends over 13 amino acids. In germline, CDR1 is SQVTM, CDR2 ANQGSEA. The trim removed 4 bases at V and 0 bases at J, leaving 3 bases unmatched. DNA for the CDR3: TGCAGCGTTGGACAGGGATACTCCTACGAGCAGTACTTC. Protein: CSVGQGYSYEQYF.

In DNA form, the CDR3 reads TGTGCCAGCAGCTTACTTGGACAGGGAAACTCTGGGGCCAACGTCCTGACTTTC. Amino acids: CASSLLGQGNSGANVLTF. The genes are TRBV5-6 and TRBJ2-6; 8 positions match TRBD1. The V and J ends lost 2 bases and 0 bases, in that order; junction bases with no gene match: 7. The V gene's germline CDR1 is SGHDT and CDR2 YYEEEE. The length of the CDR3 is 18 residues.

The genes are TRBV2 and TRBJ2-3; 12 bases map to TRBD1. Unmatched junction bases numbered 10, after V lost 6 bases and J lost 0 bases. The CDR3 is 18 amino acids. Germline V gene data show CDR1 as SNHLY and CDR2 as FYNNEI. The CDR3 nucleotides read TGTGCCAGCAGACTCGGGACAGGGGGCTTTCCTAGCACAGATACGCAGTATTTT. This codes for CASRLGTGGFPSTDTQYF. The full variable domain, in which reference TRBV2 and TRBJ2-3 provide the parts outside the CDR3, is EPEVTQTPSHQVTQMGQEVILRCVPISNHLYFYWYRQILGQKVEFLVSFYNNEISEKSEIFDDQFSVERPDGSNFTLKIRSTKLEDSAMYFCASRLGTGGFPSTDTQYFGPGTRLTVL.

The chain couples TRBV11-2 to TRBJ1-6, with 7 bases that match TRBD1. Germline V lookup: CDR1 SGHAT, CDR2 FQNNGV. Trimming cost V 0 bases and J 7 bases; bases outside gene matches: 6. This CDR3 spans 16 amino acids. Here the CDR3 reads CASSLDGGGRNSPLHF. The DNA for the CDR3 is TGTGCCAGCAGCTTAGATGGAGGGGGCAGGAATTCACCCCTCCACTTT.

This chain links TRBV6-6 with TRBJ2-5; the match to TRBD1 covers 7 bases. This CDR3 is 16 amino acids long. Germline V lookup: CDR1 MNHNY, CDR2 SVGAGI (reference sequence). With 5 bases clipped from V and 6 bases from J, the junction kept 15 bases outside the gene matches. The CDR3 here is CASSLPGQPIWQTQYF. CDR3 in DNA: TGTGCCAGCAGTCTCCCGGGACAGCCGATATGGCAGACCCAGTACTTC.